What follows is one T cell receptor beta chain and its context. What it recognizes is unknown. This entry belongs to a study of T cell responses to AZD1222 COVID-19 vaccine. This table comes from immunoSEQ multiplex PCR, and its TCRdb copy is limited to in-frame clones, with some not included. Here the sample spans 150,000 or so clones, around 88% being singletons. Study-wide findings and caveats: Unmutated regions of variants are reportedly targeted by nearly half of spike-specific TCRs. When two AZD1222 doses had been given, Spike-specific TCR breadth and depth rose.

The V gene's germline CDR1 is SGHVS and CDR2 FQNEAQ. The CDR3 covers 16 residues. V dropped 1 base and J dropped 3 bases, with 15 bases sitting between them. The TCR comes from an adult in good health. The input for sequencing was peripheral blood, taken on day 0 of MenACWY control vaccination. V and J are TRBV7-8 and TRBJ1-2; D possibly corresponds to TRBD1 (5 bases). The DNA of the CDR3 is TGTGCCAGCAGCTTAGTGATGGGGACCGGGGACTATGGCTACACCTTC. This encodes CASSLVMGTGDYGYTF.